This TCR beta chain was documented in a study of human T cells and chemical hapten exposure. The wider study: 2% DPC applied to a roughly 2 cm by roughly 2 cm arm area sensitized donors. Application of 0.01% DPC to the upper back was done by patch test, with a reading at 6 days.

In its sample, this clonotype was seen many times. Relative to the germline gene, one junction end is altered; a read error may explain this. CDR1 is MNHEY, CDR2 SMNVEV, per germline (reference sequence). CDR3 length equals 15 residues. The time point: pre-sensitization, week 0. Documented treatment: therapeutic diphenylcyclopropenone sensitization with weekly scalp DPC. The study's library attached unique molecular identifiers to single cDNA molecules. One entry per CDR3 protein results from TCRdb running MiXCR on the RACE reads. The sample yields 240,000 or so distinct CDR3 sequences, approximately 8.6% seen once.

The specimen comprised whole blood, sampled in connection with sensitization to the hapten diphenylcyclopropenone (DPC). This chain links TRBV27 with TRBJ2-1, with 15 bases that match TRBD2. The TCR comes from a woman aged 40 to 50 with alopecia areata. Some clones in this sample may be carry-over from other donors' samples. This chain's CDR3 is CASSPGLAGGSEEFF. CDR3 in DNA: TGTGCCAGCAGTCCGGGACTAGCGGGAGGCAGTGAGGAGTTCTTC.